The 5 T cell receptor beta chains listed next were all sequenced from one sample in a study of post-analysis software for immune sequencing data. Notes on the study in general: The study found TRBV5-6, TRBV5-1 and TRBV20-1 among five or six TRBV segments more frequent in patients than controls.

Their antigens remain unidentified. Included in the TCR beta cDNA libraries were unique molecular identifiers. TCRdb passed the PCR reads through MiXCR, listing each CDR3 protein once. The data show about 570,000 distinct CDR3 sequences, around a third seen once. Source material: blood. Every receptor here comes from a girl aged 2-17 years with multiple sclerosis.

This clonotype was seen more than once but under ten times. V and J are TRBV5-1 and TRBJ1-2, with 8 nucleotides matching TRBD1. The CDR3 spans 17 residues. Germline V gene lookup returns CDR1 SGHRS and CDR2 YFSETQ. Trimming removed 4 bases from V and 0 bases from J; junction bases left unmatched: 11. The CDR3 nucleotides are TGCGCCAGCAGCCCAGGGGGCGCGGATCACCCTAACTATGGCTACACCTTC. Amino acids: CASSPGGADHPNYGYTF. The whole variable domain, remainder taken from reference TRBV5-1 and TRBJ1-2, is KAGVTQTPRYLIKTRGQQVTLSCSPISGHRSVSWYQQTPGQGLQFLFEYFSETQRNKGNFPGRFSGRQFSNSRSEMNVSTLELGDSALYLCASSPGGADHPNYGYTFGSGTRLTVV.

J is TRBJ2-5 and V is TRBV12-3 or TRBV12-4; D ambiguous. The CDR3 covers 12 residues. Trimming removed 4 bases from V and 5 bases from J, with 8 bases in between. The CDR3 DNA follows: TGTGCCAGCAGTTCCGTTTGGGAGACCCAGTACTTC. It codes for CASSSVWETQYF.

This clonotype was picked up a small number of times. V is TRBV20-1 and J is TRBJ2-2, with 10 bases matching TRBD1. The CDR3 length is 19 residues. Trimming removed 4 bases from V and 0 bases from J; junction bases left unmatched: 14. The germline gives CDR1 DFQATT, CDR2 SNEGSKA (reference sequence). The CDR3 nucleotides are TGCAGTGCTAACTCCCCCGGGACAGGGGAAGGGTCGAACACCGGGGAGCTGTTTTTT. Translated: CSANSPGTGEGSNTGELFF.

This clonotype was observed many times. The gene calls are TRBV11-2 and TRBJ2-3; D gene uncertain. The CDR3 is 11 residues long. CDR1 and CDR2 (germline): SGHAT, FQNNGV. The germline V and J ends were trimmed by 5 bases and 5 bases, with 5 bases remaining between them. The CDR3 protein is CASSEGDTQYF. For the CDR3, the DNA is TGTGCCAGCAGCGAAGGAGATACGCAGTATTTT.

This clonotype was observed many times. This chain links TRBV20-1 with TRBJ1-1; 7 bases are shared with TRBD1. The junction had 10 bases not matched to a gene; V was cut back by 5 bases and J by 1 base. CDR3 length equals 15 residues. Germline-derived CDR1 and CDR2 are DFQATT and SNEGSKA (reference sequence). The CDR3 region has the DNA TGCAGTGCTCCCACCCCGGGACAGCCGAACACTGAAGCTTTCTTT. Amino acids: CSAPTPGQPNTEAFF.